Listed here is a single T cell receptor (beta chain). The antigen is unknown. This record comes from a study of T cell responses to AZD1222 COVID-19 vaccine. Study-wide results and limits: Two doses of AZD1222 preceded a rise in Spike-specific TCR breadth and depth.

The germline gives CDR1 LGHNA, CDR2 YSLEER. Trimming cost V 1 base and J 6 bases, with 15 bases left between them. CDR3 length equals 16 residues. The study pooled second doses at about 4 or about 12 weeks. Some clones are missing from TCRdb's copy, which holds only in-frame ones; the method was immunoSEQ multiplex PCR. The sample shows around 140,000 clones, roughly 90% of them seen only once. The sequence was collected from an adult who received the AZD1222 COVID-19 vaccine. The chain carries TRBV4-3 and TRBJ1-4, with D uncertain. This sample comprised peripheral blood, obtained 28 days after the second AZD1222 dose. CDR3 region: CASSQGLKGIDEKLFF. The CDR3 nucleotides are TGCGCCAGCAGCCAAGGTCTTAAGGGAATAGATGAAAAACTGTTTTTT.